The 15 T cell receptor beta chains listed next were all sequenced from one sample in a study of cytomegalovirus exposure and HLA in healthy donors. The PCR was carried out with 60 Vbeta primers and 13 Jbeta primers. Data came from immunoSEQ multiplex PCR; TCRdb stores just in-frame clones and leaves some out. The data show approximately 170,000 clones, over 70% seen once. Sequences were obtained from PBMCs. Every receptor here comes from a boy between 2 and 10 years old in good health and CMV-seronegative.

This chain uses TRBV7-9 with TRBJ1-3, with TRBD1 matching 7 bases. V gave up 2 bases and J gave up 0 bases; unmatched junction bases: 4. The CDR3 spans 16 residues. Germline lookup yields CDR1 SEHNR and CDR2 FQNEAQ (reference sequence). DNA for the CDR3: TGTGCCAGCAGCTTATGGACAGGTTCCTCTGGAAACACCATATATTTT. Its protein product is CASSLWTGSSGNTIYF.

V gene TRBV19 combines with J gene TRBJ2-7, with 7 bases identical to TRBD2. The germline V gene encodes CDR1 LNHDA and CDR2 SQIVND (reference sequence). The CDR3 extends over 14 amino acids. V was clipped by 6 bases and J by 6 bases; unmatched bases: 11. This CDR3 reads CASRRGSEKGEQYF. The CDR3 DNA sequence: TGTGCCAGTAGACGCGGGAGCGAAAAAGGCGAGCAGTACTTC.

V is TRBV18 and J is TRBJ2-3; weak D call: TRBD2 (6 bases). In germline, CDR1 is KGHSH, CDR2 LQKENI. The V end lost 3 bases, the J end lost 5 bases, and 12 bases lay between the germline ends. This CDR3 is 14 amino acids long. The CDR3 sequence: CASSPSSVIDTQYF. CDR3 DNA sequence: TGTGCCAGCTCACCGTCTAGCGTGATAGATACGCAGTATTTT.

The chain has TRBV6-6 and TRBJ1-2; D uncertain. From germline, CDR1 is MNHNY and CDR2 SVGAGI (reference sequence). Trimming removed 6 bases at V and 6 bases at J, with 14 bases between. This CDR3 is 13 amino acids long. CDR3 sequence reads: CASRSRSTHGYTF. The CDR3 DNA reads TGTGCCAGCAGATCTCGCAGTACCCATGGCTACACCTTC.

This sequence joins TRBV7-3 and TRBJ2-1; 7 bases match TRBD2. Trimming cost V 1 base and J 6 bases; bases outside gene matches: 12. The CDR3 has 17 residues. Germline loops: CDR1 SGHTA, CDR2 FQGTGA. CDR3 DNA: TGTGCCAGCAGCTTAAGGGCTAGCGGACTCTATTCCAATGAGCAGTTCTTC. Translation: CASSLRASGLYSNEQFF.

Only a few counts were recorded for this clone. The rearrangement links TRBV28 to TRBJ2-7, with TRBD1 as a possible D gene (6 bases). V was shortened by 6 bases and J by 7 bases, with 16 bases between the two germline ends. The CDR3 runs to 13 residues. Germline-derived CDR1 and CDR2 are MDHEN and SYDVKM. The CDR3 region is CASSVLDRLEQYF. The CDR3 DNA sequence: TGTGCCAGCAGCGTCCTCGACAGGTTAGAGCAGTACTTC. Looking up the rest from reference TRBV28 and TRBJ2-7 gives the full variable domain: DVKVTQSSRYLVKRTGEKVFLECVQDMDHENMFWYRQDPGLGLRLIYFSYDVKMKEKGDIPEGYSVSREKKERFSLILESASTNQTSMYLCASSVLDRLEQYFGPGTRLTVT.

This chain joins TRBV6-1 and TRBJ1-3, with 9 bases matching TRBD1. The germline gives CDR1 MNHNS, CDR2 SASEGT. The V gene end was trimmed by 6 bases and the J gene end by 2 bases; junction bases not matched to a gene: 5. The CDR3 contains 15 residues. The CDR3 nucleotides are TGTGCCAGCAGCTTGGACAGGGGACCTGGAAACACCATATATTTT. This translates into CASSLDRGPGNTIYF.

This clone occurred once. The CDR3 reads CASSLQGGAVYGYTF. The CDR3 DNA follows: TGCGCCAGCAGCTTGCAGGGGGGCGCGGTCTATGGCTACACCTTC. The V gene is TRBV5-1, the J gene TRBJ1-2; 7 nucleotides match TRBD1. The CDR3 is made up of 15 amino acids. The V gene end was trimmed by 1 base and the J gene end by 4 bases; junction bases not matched to a gene: 7. CDR1 is SGHRS and CDR2 is YFSETQ in the germline V gene.

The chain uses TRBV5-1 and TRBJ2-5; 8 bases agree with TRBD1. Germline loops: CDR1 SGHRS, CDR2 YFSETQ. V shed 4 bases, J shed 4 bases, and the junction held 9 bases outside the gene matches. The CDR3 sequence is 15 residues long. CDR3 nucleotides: TGCGCCAGCAGCCCTAATACAGGGGGTCCAGAGACCCAGTACTTC. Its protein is CASSPNTGGPETQYF.

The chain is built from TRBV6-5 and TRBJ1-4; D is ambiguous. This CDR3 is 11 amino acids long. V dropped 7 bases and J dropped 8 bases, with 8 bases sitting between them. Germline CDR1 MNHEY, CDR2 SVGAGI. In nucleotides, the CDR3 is TGTGCCAGCAAGGTCGGGGAAAAACTGTTTTTT. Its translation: CASKVGEKLFF.

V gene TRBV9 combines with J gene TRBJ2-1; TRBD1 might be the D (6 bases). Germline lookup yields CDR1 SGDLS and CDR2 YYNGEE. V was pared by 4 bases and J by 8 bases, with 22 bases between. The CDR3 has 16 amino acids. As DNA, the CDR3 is TGTGCCAGCAGCCCCGAGATAGGACAGTTCGTTTATGAGCAGTTCTTC. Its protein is CASSPEIGQFVYEQFF.

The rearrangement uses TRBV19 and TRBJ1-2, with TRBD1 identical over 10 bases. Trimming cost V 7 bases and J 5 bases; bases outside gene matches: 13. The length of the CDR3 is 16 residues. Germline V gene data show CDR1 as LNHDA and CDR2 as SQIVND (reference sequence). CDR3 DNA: TGTGCCAGTACCGGGGGGACAGGGGTTCCCGGTTATGGCTACACCTTC. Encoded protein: CASTGGTGVPGYGYTF.

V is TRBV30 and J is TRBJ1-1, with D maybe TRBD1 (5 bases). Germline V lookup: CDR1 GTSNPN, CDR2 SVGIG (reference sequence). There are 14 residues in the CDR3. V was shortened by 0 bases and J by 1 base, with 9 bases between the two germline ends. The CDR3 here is CAWSVQGGNTEAFF. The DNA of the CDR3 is TGTGCCTGGAGTGTGCAGGGAGGGAACACTGAAGCTTTCTTT.

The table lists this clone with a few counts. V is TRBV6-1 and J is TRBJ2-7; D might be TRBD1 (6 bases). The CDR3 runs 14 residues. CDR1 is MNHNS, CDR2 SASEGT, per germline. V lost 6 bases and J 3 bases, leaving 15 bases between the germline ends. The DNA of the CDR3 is TGTGCCAGCAGGTACAGGGACACGAACTACGAGCAGTACTTC. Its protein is CASRYRDTNYEQYF.

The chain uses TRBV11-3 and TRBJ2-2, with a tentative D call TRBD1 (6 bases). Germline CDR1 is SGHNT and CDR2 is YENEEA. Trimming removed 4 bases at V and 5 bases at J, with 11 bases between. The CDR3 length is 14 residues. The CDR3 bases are TGTGCCAGCAGCTCCTTAAGGGGGACCGGGGAGCTGTTTTTT. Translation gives CASSSLRGTGELFF.